This TCR beta chain was found in a study of cytomegalovirus exposure and HLA in healthy donors. Across the study: Most genotyped donors, approximately 81% of 398, had Caucasian-associated genetic ancestry.

PCR involved 60 Vbeta and 13 Jbeta primers. The table came from immunoSEQ multiplex PCR; TCRdb's copy has only in-frame clones and leaves some out. The sample records 120,000 to 150,000 clones, around 77% being singletons. The CDR3 covers 14 residues. Looked up from germline, CDR1 is SGHDT and CDR2 is YYEEEE. V dropped 4 bases and J dropped 4 bases, with 12 bases sitting between them. As concerns this clone: Its antigen is currently unknown.

Notes on the study in general: The later analysis indicated that the majority of CMV-associated TCR beta chains appeared HLA-restricted. According to an earlier analysis, most TCR beta V segments yielded productive rearrangements about 90% or about 30% of the time. In a later analysis, V- and J-gene trimming of beta chains associated with a DCLRE1C missense variant, replicated independently.

This chain connects TRBV5-6 to TRBJ1-5; no clear D gene. This TCR was recovered from a middle-aged woman in good health and CMV-seropositive. The sequencing input was PBMCs. CDR3 region: CASSTNNVNQPQHF. The CDR3 bases are TGTGCCAGCAGCACTAACAACGTAAATCAGCCCCAGCATTTT.